This entry lists 19 T cell receptor beta chains sequenced from one sample in a study of cytomegalovirus exposure and HLA in healthy donors. Both 60 Vbeta primers and 13 Jbeta primers went into the PCR. The data were produced by immunoSEQ multiplex PCR, yet TCRdb's version contains in-frame clones alone and is incomplete. The data hold some 60,000 clones, with approximately 80% observed a single time. What was sequenced was PBMCs. The receptors were sampled from a male donor in good health and CMV-seronegative.

This clone was seen only a few times. The V gene is TRBV4-1, the J gene TRBJ1-1, with D maybe TRBD1 (5 bases). V was pared by 3 bases and J by 0 bases, with 11 bases between. Germline CDR1 MGHRA, CDR2 YSYEKL. This CDR3 comprises 15 residues. The CDR3 protein is CASSHEKGVNTEAFF. DNA for the CDR3: TGCGCCAGCAGCCACGAGAAAGGGGTGAACACTGAAGCTTTCTTT.

The V gene is TRBV7-3, the J gene TRBJ2-5; no clear D gene. This CDR3 spans 15 amino acids. V was cut by 5 bases and J by 3 bases, with 16 bases left in between. CDR1 and CDR2 (germline): SGHTA, FQGTGA. The CDR3 protein is CASSPLESTEETQYF. The CDR3, as DNA: TGTGCCAGCAGCCCACTGGAGTCGACCGAAGAGACCCAGTACTTC.

The rearrangement links TRBV5-1 to TRBJ2-5; D ambiguous. The V gene lost 2 bases and the J gene lost 5 bases, with 10 bases spanning the gap. The CDR3 runs to 13 residues. Per the germline V gene, CDR1 is SGHRS and CDR2 is YFSETQ. The CDR3 sequence is CASSLTRLETQYF. The CDR3 nucleotides are TGCGCCAGCAGCTTAACGAGACTCGAGACCCAGTACTTC.

The chain carries TRBV4-2 and TRBJ1-2; TRBD1 aligns across 9 bases. CDR3 length equals 15 residues. V dropped 0 bases and J dropped 8; count of bases not matched to a gene: 7. CDR1 is LGHNA and CDR2 is YNFKEQ in the germline V gene. CDR3 in DNA: TGTGCCAGCAGCCAAGATCTAGGGACAGGGAGAGGCTACACCTTC. This gives the protein CASSQDLGTGRGYTF.

The V gene is TRBV15, the J gene TRBJ2-7, with 7 bases aligning to TRBD1. Trimming cost V 0 bases and J 10 bases; bases outside gene matches: 6. This CDR3 spans 13 amino acids. CDR1 and CDR2 (germline): LNHNV, YYDKDF (reference sequence). For the CDR3, the DNA is TGTGCCACCAGCAGAGAACAGGGGCGGAATCAGTACTTC. It is translated as CATSREQGRNQYF.

The CDR3 sequence is CASSQVGGPLGQPQHF. CDR3 sequence (DNA): TGTGCCAGCAGCCAAGTGGGGGGTCCTTTGGGTCAGCCCCAGCATTTT. J is TRBJ1-5 and V is TRBV4-2; D perhaps matches TRBD1 (5 bases). Trimming took 1 base from V and 6 from J, leaving 16 bases between them. CDR1 and CDR2 from the germline V gene are LGHNA and YNFKEQ. The CDR3 loop spans 16 amino acids.

The chain carries TRBV29-1 and TRBJ1-1; D is unclear. The CDR3 covers 12 residues. Germline loops: CDR1 SQVTM, CDR2 ANQGSEA. Trimming removed 5 bases at V and 1 base at J, with 8 bases between. CDR3 nucleotide sequence: TGCAGCGTTCCGGGGAGGAACACTGAAGCTTTCTTT. Residues: CSVPGRNTEAFF.

The chain joins TRBV2 to TRBJ2-7; D is perhaps TRBD2 (6 bases). CDR3 size: 13 residues. Looked up from germline, CDR1 is SNHLY and CDR2 is FYNNEI. V dropped 3 bases and J dropped 3 bases, with 9 bases sitting between them. The CDR3 DNA sequence: TGTGCCAGCAGTGATGAGGGAGGCTACGAGCAGTACTTC. Amino acids: CASSDEGGYEQYF.

The chain employs TRBV5-1 and TRBJ2-7; 8 nucleotides match TRBD2. V dropped 1 base and J dropped 4; count of bases not matched to a gene: 7. CDR1 and CDR2 from the germline V gene are SGHRS and YFSETQ. CDR3 length: 15 amino acids. The CDR3: CASSLLGAGGYEQYF. CDR3 bases: TGCGCCAGCAGCTTGTTGGGTGCGGGAGGATACGAGCAGTACTTC.

The chain employs TRBV6-1 and TRBJ1-5, with D hard to call. The CDR3 extends over 12 amino acids. Germline values: CDR1 MNHNS, CDR2 SASEGT. V lost 3 bases and J 5 bases, leaving 5 bases between the germline ends. CDR3 in DNA: TGTGCCAGCAGTGACCTTTATCAGCCCCAGCATTTT. Encoded protein: CASSDLYQPQHF.

V usage is TRBV18 and J usage is TRBJ2-5, with 11 bases fitting TRBD2. Losses at the gene ends were 3 bases for V and 5 bases for J; bases not matched to a gene: 5. CDR3 length: 15 residues. Germline loops: CDR1 KGHSH, CDR2 LQKENI. The CDR3 sequence is CASSPSGGAAETQYF. CDR3 DNA sequence: TGTGCCAGCTCACCTAGCGGGGGGGCAGCGGAGACCCAGTACTTC.

This clone has a handful of counts. CDR3 coding DNA: TGTGCCAGCAGCCCCCGGGAGGGCGGGTTGAACACTGAAGCTTTCTTT. This codes for CASSPREGGLNTEAFF. V gene TRBV4-2 combines with J gene TRBJ1-1; D uncertain. Between the trimmed V and J ends, which lost 4 bases and 0 bases, there was a span of 15 bases. CDR1 and CDR2 from the germline V gene are LGHNA and YNFKEQ. The CDR3 consists of 16 residues.

This chain uses TRBV7-2 with TRBJ1-1, with a weak D call TRBD1 (6 bases). The CDR3 is made up of 15 amino acids. Germline V gene lookup returns CDR1 SGHTA and CDR2 FQGNSA. Trimming pared 8 bases from V and 3 bases from J, leaving 19 bases between. CDR3 coding DNA: TGTGCCAGCGGGGGCCGGACAGCCTTCGACACTGAAGCTTTCTTT. It translates to CASGGRTAFDTEAFF.

The V call is TRBV30, the J call TRBJ1-1; a weak D match, TRBD1 (6 bases). The germline V gene encodes CDR1 GTSNPN and CDR2 SVGIG (reference sequence). Trimming pared 5 bases from V and 1 base from J, leaving 11 bases between. The CDR3 runs to 13 residues. The CDR3 sequence is CAWGRGANTEAFF. The CDR3 nucleotides are TGTGCCTGGGGGCGGGGGGCGAACACTGAAGCTTTCTTT.

This chain uses TRBV11-2 with TRBJ2-3; 8 bases fit TRBD2. Germline V gene lookup returns CDR1 SGHAT and CDR2 FQNNGV. The CDR3 spans 15 residues. Trimming at V came to 6 bases and at J to 6 bases, leaving 11 bases not matched to a gene. The CDR3 loop is CASSYFGGGLDTQYF. CDR3 DNA sequence: TGTGCCAGCAGTTATTTCGGGGGGGGCCTGGATACGCAGTATTTT.

The rearrangement uses TRBV28 and TRBJ2-3, with 11 nucleotides matching TRBD2. Germline assignment: CDR1 MDHEN and CDR2 SYDVKM. The CDR3 is 18 amino acids. The ends lost 3 bases at V and 3 bases at J; junction bases unmatched: 11. The CDR3 spells CASSFIWVAGGRTDTQYF. Here the CDR3 DNA reads TGTGCCAGCAGTTTTATATGGGTAGCGGGGGGGCGGACAGATACGCAGTATTTT.

The genes are TRBV7-6 and TRBJ2-7, with D perhaps matching TRBD2 (5 bases). V lost 5 bases and J lost 4, with 12 bases in between. The CDR3 loop spans 13 amino acids. Germline V gene lookup returns CDR1 SGHVS and CDR2 FNYEAQ. The CDR3: CASSHGDIYEQYF. The CDR3 DNA follows: TGTGCCAGCAGCCACGGGGATATATACGAGCAGTACTTC. The full variable domain, rest sourced from reference TRBV7-6 and TRBJ2-7, is GAGVSQSPRYKVTKRGQDVALRCDPISGHVSLYWYRQALGQGPEFLTYFNYEAQQDKSGLPNDRFSAERPEGSISTLTIQRTEQRDSAMYRCASSHGDIYEQYFGPGTRLTVT.

The chain carries TRBV7-2 and TRBJ2-3; the D is unclear. The CDR3 runs 15 residues. The ends were cut back, 5 bases at V and 0 bases at J, with 12 bases in the middle. In germline, CDR1 is SGHTA, CDR2 FQGNSA. CDR3 DNA: TGTGCCAGCAGCCGCGCGGTTGGGAGCACAGATACGCAGTATTTT. Its translation: CASSRAVGSTDTQYF.

CDR3 protein: CASSQPTLTGTEAFF. In nucleotides, the CDR3 is TGTGCCAGCAGCCAACCGACATTAACAGGCACTGAAGCTTTCTTT. The rearrangement links TRBV4-2 to TRBJ1-1; D possibly corresponds to TRBD1 (5 bases). Germline-derived CDR1 and CDR2 are LGHNA and YNFKEQ. The CDR3 extends over 15 amino acids. V was trimmed by 2 bases and J by 4 bases, leaving 14 bases between them.